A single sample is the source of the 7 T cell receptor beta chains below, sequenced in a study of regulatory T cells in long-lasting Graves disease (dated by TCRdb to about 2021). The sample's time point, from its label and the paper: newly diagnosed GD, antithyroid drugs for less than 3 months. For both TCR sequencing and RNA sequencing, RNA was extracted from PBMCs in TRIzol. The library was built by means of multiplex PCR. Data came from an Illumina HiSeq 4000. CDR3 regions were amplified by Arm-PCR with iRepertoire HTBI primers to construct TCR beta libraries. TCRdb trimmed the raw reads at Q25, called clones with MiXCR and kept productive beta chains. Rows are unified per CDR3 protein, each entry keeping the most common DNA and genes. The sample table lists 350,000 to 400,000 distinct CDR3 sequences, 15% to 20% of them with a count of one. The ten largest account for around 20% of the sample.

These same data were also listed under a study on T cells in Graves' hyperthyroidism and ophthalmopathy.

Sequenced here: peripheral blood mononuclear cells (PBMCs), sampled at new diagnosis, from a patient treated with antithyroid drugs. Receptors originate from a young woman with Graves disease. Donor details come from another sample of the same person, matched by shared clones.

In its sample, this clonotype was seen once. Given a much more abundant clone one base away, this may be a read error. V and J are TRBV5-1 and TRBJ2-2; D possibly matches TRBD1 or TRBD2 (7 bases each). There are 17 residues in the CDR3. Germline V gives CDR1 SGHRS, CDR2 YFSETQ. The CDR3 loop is CASSHQGGARGTGEQFF. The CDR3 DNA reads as TGCGCCAGCAGCCACCAGGGGGGGGCGCGCGGGACCGGGGAGCAGTTTTTT.

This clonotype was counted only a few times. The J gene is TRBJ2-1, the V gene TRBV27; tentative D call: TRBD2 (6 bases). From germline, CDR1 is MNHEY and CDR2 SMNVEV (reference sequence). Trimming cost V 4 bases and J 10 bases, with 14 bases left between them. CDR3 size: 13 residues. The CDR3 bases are TGTGCCAGCAGTTCGCCGACTAGTCGAGAGCAGTTCTTC. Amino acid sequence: CASSSPTSREQFF.

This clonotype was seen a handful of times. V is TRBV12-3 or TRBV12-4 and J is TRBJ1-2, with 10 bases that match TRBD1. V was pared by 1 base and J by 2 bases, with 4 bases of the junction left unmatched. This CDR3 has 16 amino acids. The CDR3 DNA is TGTGCCAGCAGTTTAGTTGGGACAGGGGAAAACTATGGCTACACCTTC. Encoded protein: CASSLVGTGENYGYTF.

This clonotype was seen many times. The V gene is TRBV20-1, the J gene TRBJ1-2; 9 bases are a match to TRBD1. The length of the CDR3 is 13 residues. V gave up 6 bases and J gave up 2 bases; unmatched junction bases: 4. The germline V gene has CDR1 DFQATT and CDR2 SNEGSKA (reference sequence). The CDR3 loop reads CSAAGQGNYGYTF. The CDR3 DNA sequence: TGCAGTGCCGCAGGACAGGGGAACTATGGCTACACCTTC.

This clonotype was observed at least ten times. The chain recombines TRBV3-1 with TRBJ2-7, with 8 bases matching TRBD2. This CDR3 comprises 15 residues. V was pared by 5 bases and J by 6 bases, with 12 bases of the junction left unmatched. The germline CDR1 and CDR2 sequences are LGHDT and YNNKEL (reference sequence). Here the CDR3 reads CASSARTSPNGEQYF. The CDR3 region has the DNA TGTGCCAGCAGCGCCCGGACTAGCCCAAACGGCGAGCAGTACTTC.

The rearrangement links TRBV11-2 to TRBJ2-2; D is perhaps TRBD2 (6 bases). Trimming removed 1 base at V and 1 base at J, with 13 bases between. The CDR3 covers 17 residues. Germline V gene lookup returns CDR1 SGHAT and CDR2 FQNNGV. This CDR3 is CASSLARDSQNTGELFF. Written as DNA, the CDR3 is TGTGCCAGCAGCTTAGCCCGGGACTCCCAGAACACCGGGGAGCTGTTTTTT.

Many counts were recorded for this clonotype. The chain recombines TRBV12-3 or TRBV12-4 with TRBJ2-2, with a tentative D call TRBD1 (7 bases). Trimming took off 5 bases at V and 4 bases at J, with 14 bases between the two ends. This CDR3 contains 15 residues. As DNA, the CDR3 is TGTGCCAGCAGTAGACAGGGAGGCTTCACCGGGGAGCTGTTTTTT. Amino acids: CASSRQGGFTGELFF.